Below are 28 T cell receptor beta chains sequenced from a single sample in a study of read filtering for tumor transcriptome and immune sequencing. From roughly 400 ng of RNA, a library with molecular barcoded alpha/delta and beta/gamma adaptors was made. TCRdb independently ran MiXCR on the reads; one entry per CDR3 protein. Of 8,500 to 9,500 distinct CDR3 sequences listed, about a sixth are singletons. Material: a population of CD138-negative cells sorted from bone marrow. All receptors derive from a donor aged 40 or older with multiple myeloma.

This clonotype came up many times. The chain has TRBV7-8 and TRBJ1-5; no clear D gene. The V end was cut by 5 bases, the J end by 2 bases, with 10 bases between. The CDR3 has 14 residues. Per the germline V gene, CDR1 is SGHVS and CDR2 is FQNEAQ. The CDR3 reads CASSLGPGNQPQHF. CDR3 DNA sequence: TGTGCCAGCAGCCTCGGACCCGGCAATCAGCCCCAGCATTTT.

For this clonotype: At one of its ends the junction is not consistent with the germline gene, which may arise from a read error. The CDR3 region is CTSSLYGGPHETQYF. In DNA, the CDR3 is TGTACCAGCAGTTTATATGGAGGCCCCCACGAGACCCAGTACTTC. The V and J genes are TRBV12-3 or TRBV12-4 and TRBJ2-5; maybe TRBD2 (5 bases). This CDR3 has 15 amino acids.

By proportion, this clonotype is medium-sized. The chain combines TRBV12-3 or TRBV12-4 with TRBJ2-6; D not resolved. The CDR3 covers 13 residues. Deletions cut 6 bases from V and 5 bases from J, with 8 bases between. CDR3 in DNA: TGTGCCAGCAGCCTCCGCTGGGCCAACGTCCTGACTTTC. Its translation: CASSLRWANVLTF.

The V call is TRBV20-1, the J call TRBJ2-1; D perhaps matches TRBD2 (6 bases). CDR1 is DFQATT, CDR2 SNEGSKA, per germline (reference sequence). Trimming took 6 bases from V and 8 from J, leaving 14 bases between them. The CDR3 covers 12 residues. Here the CDR3 DNA reads TGCAGTGCCAGGGCTAGCGCCCATGAGCAGTTCTTC. Its translation is CSARASAHEQFF.

This clonotype has more than one count but fewer than ten. The junction and the germline gene differ at one end; a read error may be behind it. The J gene is TRBJ2-7, the V gene TRBV7-9, with TRBD1 matching 8 bases. Germline CDR1 and CDR2: SEHNR and FQNEAQ (reference sequence). The CDR3 extends over 15 amino acids. CDR3 nucleotide sequence: TGTGCCAGCTGCTTCGGGACAGGTCCTCTCTACGAGCAGTACTTC. It encodes CASCFGTGPLYEQYF. The full variable domain, completed using reference TRBV7-9 and TRBJ2-7, is DTGVSQNPRHKITKRGQNVTFRCDPISEHNRLYWYRQTLGQGPEFLTYFQNEAQLEKSRLLSDRFSAERPKGSFSTLEIQRTEQGDSAMYLCASCFGTGPLYEQYFGPGTRLTVT.

This clonotype was detected ten times or more. The chain uses TRBV6-5 and TRBJ1-1, with TRBD1 matching over 7 bases. The CDR3 length is 14 residues. Germline trimming cut 5 bases from V and 1 base from J; bases unmatched to any gene: 4. Germline V gene data show CDR1 as MNHEY and CDR2 as SVGAGI. Here the CDR3 DNA reads TGTGCCAGCAGTAGGGGACAGCGGAACACTGAAGCTTTCTTT. Protein product: CASSRGQRNTEAFF.

This clonotype ranks as medium-sized. CDR3 bases: TGTGCCAGCAGTTTGGAATACGGGACAAGAAGAGGTGAGCAGTACTTC. Translating it yields CASSLEYGTRRGEQYF. The chain recombines TRBV27 with TRBJ2-7; maybe TRBD1 (6 bases). V lost 3 bases, J lost 7 bases, and 22 bases lay in between. From germline, CDR1 is MNHEY and CDR2 SMNVEV (reference sequence). CDR3 size: 16 residues.

This clonotype showed up many times. The chain uses TRBV28 and TRBJ2-5; perhaps D is TRBD1 or TRBD2 (6 bases each). V was clipped by 5 bases and J by 1 base, with 14 bases between them. Per germline, CDR1 MDHEN and CDR2 SYDVKM. CDR3 size: 15 residues. Here the CDR3 DNA reads TGTGCCAGCAGTACCCTAGGGGGGTTCCAAGAGACCCAGTACTTC. Its translation is CASSTLGGFQETQYF.

Comments on this clonotype: Possible read error: a much larger clone is one base away. The V gene is TRBV7-6, the J gene TRBJ2-5; TRBD1 might be the D (5 bases). The CDR3 runs 14 residues. CDR1 and CDR2 (germline): SGHVS, FNYEAQ. Trimming removed 2 bases at V and 0 bases at J, with 7 bases between. DNA of the CDR3: TGTGCCAGCAGCTTAAAACAGGACCAAGAGACCCAGTACTTC. This translates into CASSLKQDQETQYF. The full variable domain, completed using reference TRBV7-6 and TRBJ2-5, is GAGVSQSPRYKVTKRGQDVALRCDPISGHVSLYWYRQALGQGPEFLTYFNYEAQQDKSGLPNDRFSAERPEGSISTLTIQRTEQRDSAMYRCASSLKQDQETQYFGPGTRLLVL.

This clonotype was seen ten or more times. The chain carries TRBV19 and TRBJ1-5, with TRBD1 identical over 10 bases. The germline gives CDR1 LNHDA, CDR2 SQIVND (reference sequence). CDR3 length: 17 amino acids. V was pared by 4 bases and J by 4 bases, with 10 bases of the junction left unmatched. The CDR3 is CASSTGTGAVFNQPQHF. The DNA for the CDR3 is TGTGCCAGTAGTACAGGGACAGGGGCCGTCTTTAATCAGCCCCAGCATTTT.

This clonotype occurred once. The junction departs from germline at one end; a sequencing error may be responsible. The V call is TRBV14, the J call TRBJ2-1; D may be TRBD1 (6 bases). The CDR3 runs to 16 residues. Germline V gene lookup returns CDR1 SGHDN and CDR2 FVKESK. The CDR3 region is CASSLLAGDFYNEQFF. The CDR3 nucleotides read TGTGCCAGTAGCCTTCTTGCAGGGGATTTTTACAATGAGCAGTTCTTC.

There are many counts of this clonotype. The chain uses TRBV28 and TRBJ1-2; 9 bases map to TRBD1. Per germline, CDR1 MDHEN and CDR2 SYDVKM. This CDR3 contains 13 residues. The V gene end was trimmed by 4 bases and the J gene end by 4 bases; junction bases not matched to a gene: 1. The CDR3 DNA is TGTGCCAGCAGTTGGACAGGGGTCTATGGCTACACCTTC. It encodes CASSWTGVYGYTF.

This clonotype was seen a few times. Possible read error: a much larger clone is one base away. The chain has TRBV5-6 and TRBJ1-5; the match to TRBD1 covers 12 bases. The J segment lost 7 bases and the V segment lost 4 bases, leaving 6 bases of the junction unmatched. Germline V gene lookup returns CDR1 SGHDT and CDR2 YYEEEE. This CDR3 region has 15 residues. The CDR3 sequence is CASSPRDRGLQPQHF. CDR3 nucleotide sequence: TGTGCCAGCAGCCCGCGGGACAGGGGGCTCCAGCCCCAGCATTTT.

This clonotype was counted at least ten times. The chain recombines TRBV12-3 or TRBV12-4 with TRBJ1-1, with no clear D. V was cut by 5 bases and J by 1 base, with 8 bases left in between. The CDR3 sequence is 13 residues long. DNA for the CDR3: TGTGCCAGCAGTGCCAGCCCGAACACTGAAGCTTTCTTT. Protein product: CASSASPNTEAFF.

This clonotype was seen many times. V gene TRBV7-3 combines with J gene TRBJ2-3; D not certain. This CDR3 comprises 14 residues. Germline CDR1 is SGHTA and CDR2 is FQGTGA. With 0 bases removed from V and 0 bases from J, the gap between germline ends came to 4 bases. CDR3 DNA sequence: TGTGCCAGCAGCTTAACGGGCAGCACAGATACGCAGTATTTT. Encoded protein: CASSLTGSTDTQYF.

This clonotype occurred many times. The chain couples TRBV12-3 or TRBV12-4 to TRBJ2-2; no reliable D call. The CDR3 runs to 15 residues. V was clipped by 6 bases and J by 2 bases, with 13 bases between them. The CDR3 reads CASSRSTGNTGELFF. The CDR3 bases are TGTGCCAGCAGCCGTAGCACTGGTAACACCGGGGAGCTGTTTTTT.

This clonotype appeared a few times. A much larger clone lies a single base off, so this may be a read error. No conserved phenylalanine or tryptophan ends this CDR3, so it is likely a read error. This chain joins TRBV7-9 and TRBJ2-3; no reliable D call. The V gene's germline CDR1 is SEHNR and CDR2 FQNEAQ (reference sequence). Trimming pared 4 bases from V and 6 bases from J, leaving 11 bases between. The CDR3 sequence is 13 residues long. CDR3 sequence reads: CASSSQLSDTQYI. The CDR3 nucleotides read TGTGCCAGCAGCTCGCAGCTCTCGGATACGCAGTATATT.

This clonotype was observed many times. CDR3 sequence reads: CASSWDRETQYF. The CDR3 DNA sequence: TGTGCCAGCAGCTGGGACAGGGAGACCCAGTACTTC. The chain combines TRBV2 with TRBJ2-5; 8 nucleotides match TRBD1. Germline V gives CDR1 SNHLY, CDR2 FYNNEI. CDR3 size: 12 residues. The trim removed 6 bases at V and 5 bases at J, leaving 2 bases unmatched.

By frequency in the sample, this clonotype is medium-sized (0.01 to 0.1%). This sequence joins TRBV27 and TRBJ2-1, with D perhaps being TRBD1 or TRBD2 (5 bases each). CDR3 size: 16 residues. Trimming removed 7 bases at V and 8 bases at J, with 24 bases between. The germline gives CDR1 MNHEY, CDR2 SMNVEV (reference sequence). The CDR3 bases are TGTGCCAGCAACAAAATCCGGGACCCGGTAGGTTATGAGCAGTTCTTC. Its protein is CASNKIRDPVGYEQFF.

This clonotype is labeled as medium-sized. The V gene is TRBV7-9, the J gene TRBJ2-1; unclear D gene. V lost 2 bases and J 10 bases, leaving 6 bases between the germline ends. Looked up from germline, CDR1 is SEHNR and CDR2 is FQNEAQ (reference sequence). This CDR3 contains 11 residues. CDR3 sequence reads: CASSLMVEQFF. The CDR3 DNA follows: TGTGCCAGCAGCTTAATGGTCGAGCAGTTCTTC.

In its sample, this clonotype was seen a few times. This clone may be a read error of a much larger clone one base away. A read error is likely, as this CDR3 ends without the conserved phenylalanine or tryptophan. The gene calls are TRBV7-2 and TRBJ2-7; D is ambiguous. CDR1 is SGHTA and CDR2 is FQGNSA in the germline V gene. CDR3 length equals 12 residues. V was pared by 1 base and J by 3 bases, with 4 bases between. The CDR3 sequence is CASSLGSYEQYS. The CDR3 DNA sequence: TGTGCCAGCAGCTTAGGCAGCTACGAGCAGTACTCC.

This clonotype was seen at least ten times. V and J are TRBV5-1 and TRBJ2-3; no clear D gene. Germline V gene lookup returns CDR1 SGHRS and CDR2 YFSETQ. With 2 bases removed from V and 4 bases from J, the gap between germline ends came to 11 bases. The CDR3 totals 14 residues. For the CDR3, the DNA is TGCGCCAGCAGCTTAGGCCTAGTGGCAGATACGCAGTATTTT. Translation gives CASSLGLVADTQYF.

There are many counts of this clonotype. The gene calls are TRBV18 and TRBJ2-7, with 12 nucleotides matching TRBD2. Germline V gives CDR1 KGHSH, CDR2 LQKENI. J gave up 5 bases and V 3 bases, and 14 bases lay outside the gene matches. The CDR3 extends over 18 amino acids. As DNA, the CDR3 is TGTGCCAGCTCACCCCGGGGAACTAGCGGGGGGCCCTGGGACGAGCAGTACTTC. This sequence encodes CASSPRGTSGGPWDEQYF. The entire variable domain, with the rest obtained from reference TRBV18 and TRBJ2-7, is as follows: NAGVMQNPRHLVRRRGQEARLRCSPMKGHSHVYWYRQLPEEGLKFMVYLQKENIIDESGMPKERFSAEFPKEGPSILRIQQVVRGDSAAYFCASSPRGTSGGPWDEQYFGPGTRLTVT.

This clonotype is a singleton in its sample. V and J are TRBV27 and TRBJ1-6; no clear D gene. Between the trimmed V and J ends, which lost 2 bases and 9 bases, there was a span of 8 bases. Germline V gene data show CDR1 as MNHEY and CDR2 as SMNVEV (reference sequence). The CDR3 covers 13 residues. In nucleotides, the CDR3 is TGTGCCAGCAGTTTACTTGGACTTTCACCCCTCCACTTT. Amino acid sequence: CASSLLGLSPLHF.

With regard to this clonotype: A read error likely explains this, since a far larger clone differs by one base. The V call is TRBV6-1, the J call TRBJ2-3; maybe TRBD2 (5 bases). Trimming took 6 bases from V and 6 from J, leaving 22 bases between them. The germline gives CDR1 MNHNS, CDR2 SASEGT. The CDR3 has 16 amino acids. CDR3 sequence: CASSPFGGSERDTQYF. CDR3 bases: TGTGCCAGCAGCCCCTTTGGTGGTAGCGAGAGGGATACGCAGTATTTT.

Worth noting for this clonotype: One base separates it from a far larger clone, so it is likely a read error. J is TRBJ2-1 and V is TRBV4-1; D is unclear. The CDR3 is 13 residues long. Germline values: CDR1 MGHRA, CDR2 YSYEKL. The CDR3 loop is CACSQVRDNEQFF. CDR3 DNA sequence: TGCGCCTGCAGCCAAGTTAGAGACAATGAGCAGTTCTTC.

This clonotype showed up just a few times. A much more abundant neighbour one base away suggests this may be a read error. The V gene is TRBV20-1, the J gene TRBJ2-2; D assignment may be TRBD1 or TRBD2 (5 bases each). Germline V gene data show CDR1 as DFQATT and CDR2 as SNEGSKA (reference sequence). The CDR3 runs 13 residues. The CDR3 loop is CAGTAANTGEPFF. The CDR3 bases are TGCGCCGGGACGGCCGCGAACACCGGGGAGCCGTTTTTT.

This clonotype was detected many times. The chain couples TRBV2 to TRBJ2-1; TRBD2 matches 12 bases. This CDR3 comprises 17 residues. Looked up from germline, CDR1 is SNHLY and CDR2 is FYNNEI. After removal of 2 bases from V and 2 bases from J, the junction contained 4 bases not matched to a gene. The chain's CDR3 is CASSELAGGGTYNEQFF. The CDR3 region has the DNA TGTGCCAGCAGTGAACTAGCGGGAGGGGGAACCTACAATGAGCAGTTCTTC.